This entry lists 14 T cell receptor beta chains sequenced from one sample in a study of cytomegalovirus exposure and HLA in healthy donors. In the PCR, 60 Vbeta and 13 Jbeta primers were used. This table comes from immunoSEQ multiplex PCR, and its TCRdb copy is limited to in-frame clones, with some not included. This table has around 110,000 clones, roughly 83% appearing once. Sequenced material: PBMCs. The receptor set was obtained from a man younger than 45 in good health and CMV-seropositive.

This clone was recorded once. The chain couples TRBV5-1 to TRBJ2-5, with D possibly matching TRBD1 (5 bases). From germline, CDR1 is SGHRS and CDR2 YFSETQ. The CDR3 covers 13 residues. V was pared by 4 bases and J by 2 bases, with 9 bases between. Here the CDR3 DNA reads TGCGCCAGCAGCAGGACACGACAAGAGACCCAGTACTTC. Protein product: CASSRTRQETQYF.

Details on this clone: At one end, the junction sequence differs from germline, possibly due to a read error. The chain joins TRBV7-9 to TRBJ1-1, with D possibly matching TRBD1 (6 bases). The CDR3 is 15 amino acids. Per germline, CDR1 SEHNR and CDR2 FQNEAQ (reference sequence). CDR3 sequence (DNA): TGTTCCAGCAGCTTAGGGAACAGGGAGTGGACTGAAGCTTTCTTT. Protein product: CSSSLGNREWTEAFF.

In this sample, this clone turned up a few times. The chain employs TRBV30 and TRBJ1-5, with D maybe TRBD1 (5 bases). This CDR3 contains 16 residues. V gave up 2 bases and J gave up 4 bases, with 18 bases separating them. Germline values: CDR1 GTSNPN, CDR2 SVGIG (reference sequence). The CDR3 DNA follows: TGTGCCTGGAGTTTAATGACAGACGCCGGGAATCAGCCCCAGCATTTT. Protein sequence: CAWSLMTDAGNQPQHF.

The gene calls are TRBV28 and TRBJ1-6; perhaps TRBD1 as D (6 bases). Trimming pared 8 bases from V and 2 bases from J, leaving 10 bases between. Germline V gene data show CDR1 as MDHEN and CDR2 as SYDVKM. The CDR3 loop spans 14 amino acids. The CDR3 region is CASSPGAYNSPLHF. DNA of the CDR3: TGTGCCAGCTCCCCAGGGGCCTATAATTCACCCCTCCACTTT.

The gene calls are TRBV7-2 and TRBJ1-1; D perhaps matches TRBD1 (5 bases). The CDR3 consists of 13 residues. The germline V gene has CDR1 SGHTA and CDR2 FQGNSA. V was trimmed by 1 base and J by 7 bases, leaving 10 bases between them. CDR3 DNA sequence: TGTGCCAGCAGCTTAGAGGGGCCTATTGAAGCTTTCTTT. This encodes CASSLEGPIEAFF.

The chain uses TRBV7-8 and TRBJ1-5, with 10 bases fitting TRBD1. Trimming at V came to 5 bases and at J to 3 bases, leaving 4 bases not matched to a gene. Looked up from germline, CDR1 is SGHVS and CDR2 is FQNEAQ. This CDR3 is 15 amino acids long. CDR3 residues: CASSPDRGHNQPQHF. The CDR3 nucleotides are TGTGCCAGCAGCCCCGACAGGGGGCACAATCAGCCCCAGCATTTT.

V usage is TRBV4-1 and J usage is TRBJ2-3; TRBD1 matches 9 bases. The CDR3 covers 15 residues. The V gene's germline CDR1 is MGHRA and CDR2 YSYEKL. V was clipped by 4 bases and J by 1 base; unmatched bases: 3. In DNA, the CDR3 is TGCGCCAGCAGCCTCCGGGACAGGGGCACAGATACGCAGTATTTT. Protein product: CASSLRDRGTDTQYF.

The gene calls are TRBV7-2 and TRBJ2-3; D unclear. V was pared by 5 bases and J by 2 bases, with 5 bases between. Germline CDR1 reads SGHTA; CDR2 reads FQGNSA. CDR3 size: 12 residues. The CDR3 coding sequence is TGTGCCAGCAGCCAACACACAGATACGCAGTATTTT. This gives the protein CASSQHTDTQYF. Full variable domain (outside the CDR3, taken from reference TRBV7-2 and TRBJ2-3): GAGVSQSPSNKVTEKGKDVELRCDPISGHTALYWYRQSLGQGLEFLIYFQGNSAPDKSGLPSDRFSAERTGGSVSTLTIQRTQQEDSAVYLCASSQHTDTQYFGPGTRLTVL.

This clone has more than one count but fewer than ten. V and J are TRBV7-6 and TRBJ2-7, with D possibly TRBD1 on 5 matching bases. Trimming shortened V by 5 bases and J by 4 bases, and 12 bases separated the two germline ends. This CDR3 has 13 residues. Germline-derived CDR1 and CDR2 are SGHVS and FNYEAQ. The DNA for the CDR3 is TGTGCCAGCAGCAGACAGAACCCGTACGAGCAGTACTTC. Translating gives CASSRQNPYEQYF.

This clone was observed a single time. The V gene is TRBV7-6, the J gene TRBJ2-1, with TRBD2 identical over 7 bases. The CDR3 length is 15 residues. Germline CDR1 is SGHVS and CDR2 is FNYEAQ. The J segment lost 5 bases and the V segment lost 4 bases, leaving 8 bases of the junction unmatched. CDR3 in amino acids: CASSSWASGDNEQFF. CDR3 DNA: TGTGCCAGCAGCTCATGGGCTAGCGGAGACAATGAGCAGTTCTTC.

CDR3 in amino acids: CASSLDQFSYEQYF. CDR3 nucleotides: TGCGCCAGCAGCTTGGACCAGTTCTCCTACGAGCAGTACTTC. The rearrangement joins TRBV5-1 to TRBJ2-7, with D unclear. Germline CDR1 is SGHRS and CDR2 is YFSETQ. The CDR3 runs 14 residues. Trimming removed 0 bases from V and 0 bases from J, with 7 bases in between.

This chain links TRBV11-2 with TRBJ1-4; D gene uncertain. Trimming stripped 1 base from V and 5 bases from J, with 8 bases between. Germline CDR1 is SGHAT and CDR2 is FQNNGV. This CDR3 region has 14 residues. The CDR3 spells CASSLVGPNEKLFF. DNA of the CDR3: TGTGCCAGCAGCTTAGTGGGCCCGAATGAAAAACTGTTTTTT.

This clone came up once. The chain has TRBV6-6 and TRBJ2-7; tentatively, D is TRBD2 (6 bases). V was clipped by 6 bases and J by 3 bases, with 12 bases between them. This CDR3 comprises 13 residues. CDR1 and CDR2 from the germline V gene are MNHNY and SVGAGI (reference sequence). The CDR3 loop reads CASRESGGYEQYF. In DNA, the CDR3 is TGTGCCAGCAGGGAGTCCGGGGGCTACGAGCAGTACTTC.

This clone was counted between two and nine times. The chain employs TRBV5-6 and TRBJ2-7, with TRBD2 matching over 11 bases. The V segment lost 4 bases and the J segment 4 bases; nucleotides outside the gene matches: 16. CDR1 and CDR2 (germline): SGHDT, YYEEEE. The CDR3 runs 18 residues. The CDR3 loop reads CASSPGTSGFFGHYEQYF. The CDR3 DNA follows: TGTGCCAGCAGCCCCGGGACTAGCGGCTTCTTCGGGCATTACGAGCAGTACTTC.